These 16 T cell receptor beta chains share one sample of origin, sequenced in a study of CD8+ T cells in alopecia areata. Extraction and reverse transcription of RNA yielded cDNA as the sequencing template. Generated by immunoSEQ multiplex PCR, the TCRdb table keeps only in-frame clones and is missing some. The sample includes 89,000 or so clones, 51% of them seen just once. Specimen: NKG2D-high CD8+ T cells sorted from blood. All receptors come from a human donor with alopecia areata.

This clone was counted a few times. The CDR3 loop reads CASSWPQGAVNYGYTF. As DNA, the CDR3 is TGTGCCAGCAGCTGGCCCCAGGGGGCTGTCAACTATGGCTACACCTTC. The chain uses TRBV7-9 and TRBJ1-2, with 8 positions matching TRBD1. The ends lost 4 bases at V and 2 bases at J; junction bases unmatched: 9. Per germline, CDR1 SEHNR and CDR2 FQNEAQ (reference sequence). The CDR3 sequence is 16 residues long. The full variable domain, in which reference TRBV7-9 and TRBJ1-2 provide the parts outside the CDR3, is DTGVSQNPRHKITKRGQNVTFRCDPISEHNRLYWYRQTLGQGPEFLTYFQNEAQLEKSRLLSDRFSAERPKGSFSTLEIQRTEQGDSAMYLCASSWPQGAVNYGYTFGSGTRLTVV.

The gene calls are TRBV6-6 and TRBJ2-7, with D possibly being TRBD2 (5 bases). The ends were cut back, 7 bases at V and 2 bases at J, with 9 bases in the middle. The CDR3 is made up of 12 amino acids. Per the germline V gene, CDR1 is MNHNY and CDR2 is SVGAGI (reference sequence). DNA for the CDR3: TGTGCCAGCACCTCGACTACCTACGAGCAGTACTTC. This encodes CASTSTTYEQYF.

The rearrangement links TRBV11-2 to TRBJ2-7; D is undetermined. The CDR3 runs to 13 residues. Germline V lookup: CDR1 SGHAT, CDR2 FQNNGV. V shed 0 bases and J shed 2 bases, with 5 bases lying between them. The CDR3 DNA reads TGTGCCAGCAGCTTAGATTCTGCCTACGAGCAGTACTTC. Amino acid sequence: CASSLDSAYEQYF.

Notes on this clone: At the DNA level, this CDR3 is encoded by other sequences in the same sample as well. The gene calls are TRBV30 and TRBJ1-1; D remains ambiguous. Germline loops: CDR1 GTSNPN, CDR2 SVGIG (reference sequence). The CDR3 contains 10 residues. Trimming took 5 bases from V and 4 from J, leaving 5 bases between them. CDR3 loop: CAWSGTEAFF. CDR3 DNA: TGTGCCTGGTCGGGCACTGAAGCTTTCTTT.

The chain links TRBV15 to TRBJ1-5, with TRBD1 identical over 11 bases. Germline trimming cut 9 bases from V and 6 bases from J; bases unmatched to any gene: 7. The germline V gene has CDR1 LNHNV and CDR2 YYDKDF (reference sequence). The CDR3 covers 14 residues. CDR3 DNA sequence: TGTGCCACACCCAGGACAGGGGGCCTTCAGCCCCAGCATTTT. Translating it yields CATPRTGGLQPQHF.

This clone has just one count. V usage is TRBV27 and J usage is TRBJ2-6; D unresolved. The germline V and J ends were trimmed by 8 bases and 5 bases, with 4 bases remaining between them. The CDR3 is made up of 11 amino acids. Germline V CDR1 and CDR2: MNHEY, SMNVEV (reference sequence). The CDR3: CASARANVLTF. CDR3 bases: TGTGCCAGCGCTAGGGCCAACGTCCTGACTTTC.

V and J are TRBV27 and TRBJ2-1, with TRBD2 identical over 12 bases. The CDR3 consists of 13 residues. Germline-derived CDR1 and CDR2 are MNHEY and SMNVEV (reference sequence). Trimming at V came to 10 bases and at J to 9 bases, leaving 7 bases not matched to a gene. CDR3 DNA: TGTGCCATCTGGACTAGCGGGATTAGTGAGCAGTTCTTC. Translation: CAIWTSGISEQFF.

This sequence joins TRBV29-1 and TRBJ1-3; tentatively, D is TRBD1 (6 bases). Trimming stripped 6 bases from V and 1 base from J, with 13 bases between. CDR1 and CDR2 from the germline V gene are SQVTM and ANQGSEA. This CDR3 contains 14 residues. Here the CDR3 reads CSVARGASGNTIYF. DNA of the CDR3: TGCAGCGTCGCCCGGGGGGCGTCTGGAAACACCATATATTTT.

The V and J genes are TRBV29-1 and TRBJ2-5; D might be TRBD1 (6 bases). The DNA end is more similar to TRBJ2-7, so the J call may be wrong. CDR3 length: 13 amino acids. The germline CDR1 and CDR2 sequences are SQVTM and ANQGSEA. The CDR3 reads CSVVVQGSYEQYF. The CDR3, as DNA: TGCAGCGTTGTTGTGCAGGGGTCGTACGAGCAGTACTTC.

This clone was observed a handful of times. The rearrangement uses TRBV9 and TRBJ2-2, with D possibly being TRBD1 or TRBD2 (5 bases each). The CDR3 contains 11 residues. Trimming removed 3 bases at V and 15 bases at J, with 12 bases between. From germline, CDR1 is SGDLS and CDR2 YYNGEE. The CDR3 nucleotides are TGTGCCAGCAGCGCACCGGGGCTGATGTTTTTT. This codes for CASSAPGLMFF.

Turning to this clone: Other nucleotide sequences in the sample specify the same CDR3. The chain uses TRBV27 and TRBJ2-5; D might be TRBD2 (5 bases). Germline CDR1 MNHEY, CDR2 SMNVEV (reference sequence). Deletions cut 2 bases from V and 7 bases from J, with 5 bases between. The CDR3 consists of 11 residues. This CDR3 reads CASSLGGTQYF. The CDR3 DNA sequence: TGTGCCAGCAGTTTAGGAGGGACCCAGTACTTC.

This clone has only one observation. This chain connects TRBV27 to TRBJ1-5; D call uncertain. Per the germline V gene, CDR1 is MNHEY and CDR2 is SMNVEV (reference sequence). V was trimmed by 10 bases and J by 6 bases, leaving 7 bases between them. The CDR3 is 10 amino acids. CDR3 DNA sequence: TGTGCCACCAACTCTCAGCCCCAGCATTTT. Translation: CATNSQPQHF.

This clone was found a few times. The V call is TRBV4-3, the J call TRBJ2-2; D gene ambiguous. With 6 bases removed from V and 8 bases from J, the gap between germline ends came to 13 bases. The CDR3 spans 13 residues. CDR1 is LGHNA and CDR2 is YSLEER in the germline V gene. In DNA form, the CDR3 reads TGCGCCAGCAGTCCCGCCGAACGGGGGGAGCTGTTTTTT. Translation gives CASSPAERGELFF.

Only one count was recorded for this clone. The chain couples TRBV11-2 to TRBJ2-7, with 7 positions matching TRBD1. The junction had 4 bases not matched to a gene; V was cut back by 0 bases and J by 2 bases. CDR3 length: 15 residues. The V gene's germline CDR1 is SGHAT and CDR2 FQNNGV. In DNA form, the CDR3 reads TGTGCCAGCAGCTTAGAAGGGGACAGAACCTACGAGCAGTACTTC. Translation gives CASSLEGDRTYEQYF.

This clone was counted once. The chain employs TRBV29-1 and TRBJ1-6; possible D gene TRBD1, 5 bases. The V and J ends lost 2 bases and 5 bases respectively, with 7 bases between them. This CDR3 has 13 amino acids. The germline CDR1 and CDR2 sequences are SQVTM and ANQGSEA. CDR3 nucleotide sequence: TGCAGCGTTGAAAGGGGAGATAATTCACCCCTCCACTTT. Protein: CSVERGDNSPLHF. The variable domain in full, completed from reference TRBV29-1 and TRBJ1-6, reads SAVISQKPSRDICQRGTSLTIQCQVDSQVTMMFWYRQQPGQSLTLIATANQGSEATYESGFVIDKFPISRPNLTFSTLTVSNMSPEDSSIYLCSVERGDNSPLHFGNGTRLTVT.

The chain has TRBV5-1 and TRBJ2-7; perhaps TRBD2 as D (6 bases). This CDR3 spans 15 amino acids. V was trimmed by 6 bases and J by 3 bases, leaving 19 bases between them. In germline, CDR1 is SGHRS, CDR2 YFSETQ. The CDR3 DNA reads TGCGCCAGCAACCAGGTAGGAGGGGCGAGCTACGAGCAGTACTTC. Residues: CASNQVGGASYEQYF.